One and the same sample provided the 10 T cell receptor beta chains below, sequenced in a study of blood T cell repertoires in COVID-19. Using immunoSEQ multiplex PCR, the repertoire was profiled, and TCRdb retains in-frame clones only, with some absent. The table has about 170,000 clones, roughly 88% seen once. Sequencing was carried out using peripheral blood. Receptor source: a man aged 18 to 29 with COVID-19, enrolled during active disease.

The chain's CDR3 is CASSSKGLAGVGNEQFF. DNA of the CDR3: TGTGCCAGCAGCTCTAAGGGACTAGCGGGAGTCGGCAATGAGCAGTTCTTC. The gene calls are TRBV7-9 and TRBJ2-1, with 14 nucleotides matching TRBD2. Germline CDR1 reads SEHNR; CDR2 reads FQNEAQ (reference sequence). With V trimmed by 4 bases and J by 6 bases, 8 bases remained unmatched. This CDR3 contains 17 residues.

This clone has a handful of counts. The chain's CDR3 is CATSLAVREGGRNEKLFF. CDR3 coding DNA: TGTGCCACCAGCCTGGCCGTGAGGGAAGGGGGACGAAATGAAAAACTGTTTTTT. The chain uses TRBV15 and TRBJ1-4, with D possibly TRBD1 on 6 matching bases. V gave up 5 bases and J gave up 5 bases, with 24 bases separating them. This CDR3 comprises 18 residues. Per germline, CDR1 LNHNV and CDR2 YYDKDF (reference sequence).

As for this clone: At one boundary the junction diverges from the germline segment, which might be a read error. The rearrangement joins TRBV3-1 (or the pseudogene TRBV3-2) to TRBJ1-4; D uncertain. Germline CDR1 is LGHDT and CDR2 is YNNKEL (reference sequence). This CDR3 contains 15 residues. The CDR3 sequence is CASSQESRTNEKLLF. CDR3 nucleotides: TGTGCCAGCAGCCAAGAAAGCAGGACTAATGAAAAACTGCTTTTT.

The chain uses TRBV20-1 and TRBJ2-1, with D possibly being TRBD2 (6 bases). Germline V lookup: CDR1 DFQATT, CDR2 SNEGSKA (reference sequence). The CDR3 covers 10 residues. V gave up 7 bases and J gave up 6 bases, with 7 bases separating them. CDR3 loop: CSVGGNEQFF. The CDR3 region has the DNA TGCAGTGTCGGGGGCAATGAGCAGTTCTTC.

V is TRBV25-1 and J is TRBJ2-1, with D perhaps matching TRBD2 (5 bases). V was clipped by 4 bases and J by 4 bases, with 14 bases between them. The CDR3 is 15 residues long. Germline V gene lookup returns CDR1 MGHDK and CDR2 SYGVNS. CDR3 bases: TGTGCCAGCAGTGCTGGGAGAGGGAGATACAATGAGCAGTTCTTC. Protein: CASSAGRGRYNEQFF.

The chain is built from TRBV29-1 and TRBJ2-7, with a weak D call TRBD2 (5 bases). The CDR3 is made up of 12 amino acids. Between the trimmed V and J ends, which lost 0 bases and 6 bases, there was a span of 9 bases. Germline loops: CDR1 SQVTM, CDR2 ANQGSEA. The CDR3 here is CSVEDRGTEQYF. The DNA of the CDR3 is TGCAGCGTTGAAGATCGGGGAACCGAGCAGTACTTC.

The CDR3 sequence is CASRQGRPGAEAFF. The DNA of the CDR3 is TGTGCCAGCCGGCAGGGACGACCGGGGGCTGAAGCTTTCTTT. The J gene is TRBJ1-1, the V gene TRBV28, with D maybe TRBD1 (5 bases). V lost 8 bases and J lost 6, with 19 bases in between. This CDR3 has 14 residues. Germline-derived CDR1 and CDR2 are MDHEN and SYDVKM.

This sequence joins TRBV6-5 and TRBJ2-7; D might be TRBD2 (6 bases). Germline loops: CDR1 MNHEY, CDR2 SVGAGI. The CDR3 sequence is 15 residues long. V dropped 2 bases and J dropped 1 base, with 12 bases sitting between them. The CDR3 region has the DNA TGTGCCAGCAGTTACGGGCCTAGCGCTTCCTACGAGCAGTACTTC. Residues: CASSYGPSASYEQYF.

The chain joins TRBV18 to TRBJ1-6; D is perhaps TRBD1 (5 bases). CDR3 length: 15 residues. V gave up 1 base and J gave up 4 bases, with 8 bases separating them. Germline V CDR1 and CDR2: KGHSH, LQKENI. CDR3 loop: CASSPLREYNSPLHF. The DNA of the CDR3 is TGTGCCAGCTCACCACTCAGGGAATATAATTCACCCCTCCACTTT.

The gene calls are TRBV4-3 and TRBJ2-7; D remains ambiguous. Germline-derived CDR1 and CDR2 are LGHNA and YSLEER. CDR3 length equals 12 residues. Trimming left V 1 base short and J 7 bases short, with 8 bases between. The DNA of the CDR3 is TGCGCCAGCAGCCAAGGGCTCGGGGAGCAGTACTTC. Translation: CASSQGLGEQYF.